The rows below give T cell receptor beta chains drawn from one sample of a study of blood T cell repertoires in COVID-19. Produced via immunoSEQ multiplex PCR; TCRdb's table is partial and in-frame only. The sample has approximately 120,000 clones, over 80% seen once. Sequencing was performed on peripheral blood. These receptors were obtained from a human donor in a cohort sampled during active COVID-19. Both conserved end residues are part of each CDR3.

CASAGTGIVETQYF,TRBJ2-5,TRBV6-5
CASSASPGTGELFF,TRBJ2-2,TRBV6-4
CASSPLAGGGDTQYF,TRBJ2-3,TRBV7-2
CADGATNEKLFF,TRBJ1-4,TRBV18
CASSSSSLAGGRGTGELFF,TRBJ2-2,TRBV5-1
CASSEWGQGAGELFF,TRBJ2-2,TRBV2
CASSQEGEGVIYGYTF,TRBJ1-2,TRBV4-3
CTCRSSGANVPTF,TRBJ2-6,TRBV5-1
CASSLWRTGAPTEAFF,TRBJ1-1,TRBV5-6
CASSSRTSDLGETQYF,TRBJ2-5,TRBV5-1
CASSSSPWPGEETQYF,TRBJ2-5,TRBV6-2/TRBV6-3
CATSRKDRGETQYF,TRBJ2-5,TRBV15
CASSPTSGRPDTQYF,TRBJ2-3,TRBV9
CASSYDFRVMGEKLFF,TRBJ1-4,TRBV6-5
CASSRDRGSNEQFF,TRBJ2-1,TRBV7-3
CASSPQGQGFHTIYF,TRBJ1-3,TRBV18
CASSPVIPSSYNEQFF,TRBJ2-1,TRBV18
CASRPGGRGYEQYF,TRBJ2-7,TRBV6-5
CASGGVGVYEQYF,TRBJ2-7,TRBV9
CASTRGQPVPEAFF,TRBJ1-1,TRBV6-5
CASSSGTYEQYF,TRBJ2-7,TRBV7-9
CASSLQGVRQFF,TRBJ2-1,TRBV5-6
CASSVFDFTDTQYF,TRBJ2-3,TRBV9
CASSIPRDRAYTEAFF,TRBJ1-1,TRBV28
CASSRLGLATNTGELFF,TRBJ2-2,TRBV6-6
CASSPGTSGRGETQYF,TRBJ2-5,TRBV11-3
CSASSRYRPTSSSSYEQYF,TRBJ2-7,TRBV20-1
CASSLGVSGSQLQNF,TRBJ2-5,TRBV5-1
CATSDSAAGGSYEQYF,TRBJ2-7,TRBV24-1
CASRPYRGSSYEQYF,TRBJ2-7,TRBV5-6
CASSPPGGRYEQYF,TRBJ2-7,TRBV6-6
CASSPGGADIQYF,TRBJ2-4,TRBV5-1
CSALTPNEQYF,TRBJ2-7,TRBV20-1
CATSRERGRPNYGYTF,TRBJ1-2,TRBV15
CASSQDLSGGGYEQFF,TRBJ2-1,TRBV4-3
CASSCRGGQGNEKLFF,TRBJ1-4,TRBV11-2
CASSQDEGRYTDTQYF,TRBJ2-3,TRBV4-2
CASSIAGLAGGNTGELFF,TRBJ2-2,TRBV19
CASSRQGRHEQYF,TRBJ2-7,TRBV12-3/TRBV12-4
CASSGGDSSGNTIYF,TRBJ1-3,TRBV5-1
CASRPGYGYTF,TRBJ1-2,TRBV12-2
CASSLVSSGGAEQYF,TRBJ2-7,TRBV11-2
CASSPQASGANVLTF,TRBJ2-6,TRBV2
CASSFWDRGGNEQFF,TRBJ2-1,TRBV5-8
CASSPPGQGSYEQYF,TRBJ2-7,TRBV18
CASSWTGEVSSGNTIYF,TRBJ1-3,TRBV5-1
CASSLDVGQPFHEQYF,TRBJ2-7,TRBV5-4
CASSLTGGRGRNEQFF,TRBJ2-1,TRBV11-2
CASSYPGLNYTQYF,TRBJ2-3,TRBV6-6
CASSRLFGSSYNEQFF,TRBJ2-1,TRBV11-2
CASSLDPTGGGNQPQHF,TRBJ1-5,TRBV5-5
CASSQQLVGEQFF,TRBJ2-1,TRBV7-3
CASSSKPPDRVSYNEQFF,TRBJ2-1,TRBV7-6